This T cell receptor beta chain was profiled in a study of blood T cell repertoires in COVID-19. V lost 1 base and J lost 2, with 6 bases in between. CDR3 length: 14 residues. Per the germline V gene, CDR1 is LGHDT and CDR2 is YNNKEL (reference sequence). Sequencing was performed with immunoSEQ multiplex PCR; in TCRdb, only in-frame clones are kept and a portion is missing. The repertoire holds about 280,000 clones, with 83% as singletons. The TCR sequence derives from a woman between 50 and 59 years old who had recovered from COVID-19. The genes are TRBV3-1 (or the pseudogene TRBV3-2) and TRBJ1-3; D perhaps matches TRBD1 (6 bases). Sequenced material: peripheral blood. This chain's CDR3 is CASSQGTAGNTIYF. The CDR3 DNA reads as TGTGCCAGCAGCCAAGGGACAGCTGGAAACACCATATATTTT.